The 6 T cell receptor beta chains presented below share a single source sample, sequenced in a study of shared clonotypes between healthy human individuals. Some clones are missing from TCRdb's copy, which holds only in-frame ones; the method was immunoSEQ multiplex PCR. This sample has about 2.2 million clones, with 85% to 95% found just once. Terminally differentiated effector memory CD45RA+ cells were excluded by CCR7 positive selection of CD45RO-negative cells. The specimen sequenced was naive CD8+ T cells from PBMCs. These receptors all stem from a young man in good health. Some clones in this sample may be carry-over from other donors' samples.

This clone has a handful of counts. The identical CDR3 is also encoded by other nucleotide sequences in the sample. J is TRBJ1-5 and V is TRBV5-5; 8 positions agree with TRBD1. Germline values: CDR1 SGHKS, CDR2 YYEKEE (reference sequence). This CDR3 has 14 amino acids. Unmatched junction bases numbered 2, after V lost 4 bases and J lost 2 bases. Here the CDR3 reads CASSQDRGNQPQHF. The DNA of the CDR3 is TGTGCCAGCAGCCAGGACAGGGGCAATCAGCCCCAGCATTTT.

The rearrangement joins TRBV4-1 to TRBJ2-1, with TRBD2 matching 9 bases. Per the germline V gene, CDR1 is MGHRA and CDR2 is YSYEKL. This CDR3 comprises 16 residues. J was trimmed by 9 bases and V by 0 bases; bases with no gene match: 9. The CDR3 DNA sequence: TGCGCCAGCAGCCAAGAGCCGAGCGGGAGGATAGGTGAGCAGTTCTTC. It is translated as CASSQEPSGRIGEQFF.

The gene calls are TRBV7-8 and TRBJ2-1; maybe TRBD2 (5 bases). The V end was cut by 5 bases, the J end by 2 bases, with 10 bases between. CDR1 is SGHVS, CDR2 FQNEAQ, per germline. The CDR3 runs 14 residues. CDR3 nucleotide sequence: TGTGCCAGCAGCCCTCGGGATGCCTACAATGAGCAGTTCTTC. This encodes CASSPRDAYNEQFF.

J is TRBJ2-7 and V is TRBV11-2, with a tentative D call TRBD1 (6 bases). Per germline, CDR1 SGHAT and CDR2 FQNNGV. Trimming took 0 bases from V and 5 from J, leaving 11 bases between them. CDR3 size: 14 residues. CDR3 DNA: TGTGCCAGCAGCTTAGACCCAGGGGCAAACGAGCAGTACTTC. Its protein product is CASSLDPGANEQYF.

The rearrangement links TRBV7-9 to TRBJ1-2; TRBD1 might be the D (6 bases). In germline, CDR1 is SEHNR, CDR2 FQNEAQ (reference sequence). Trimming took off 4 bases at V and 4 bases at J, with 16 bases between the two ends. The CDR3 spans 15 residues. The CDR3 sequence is CASSYSRGDVYGYTF. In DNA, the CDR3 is TGTGCCAGCAGCTACTCCAGGGGAGACGTCTATGGCTACACCTTC.

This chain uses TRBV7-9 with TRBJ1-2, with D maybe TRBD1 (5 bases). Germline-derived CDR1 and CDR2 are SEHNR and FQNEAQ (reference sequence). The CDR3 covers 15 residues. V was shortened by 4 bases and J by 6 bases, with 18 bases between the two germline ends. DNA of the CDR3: TGTGCCAGCAGCTACGGAGAATTATGGACACATGGCTACACCTTC. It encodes CASSYGELWTHGYTF.